These T cell receptor beta chains were read from a single sample in a study of blood T cell repertoires in COVID-19. TCRdb keeps only in-frame clones here, not all; method: immunoSEQ multiplex PCR. This sample has some 500,000 clones, with 85% to 90% found just once. Sequencing was performed on peripheral blood. These receptors were collected from a woman between 50 and 59 years old with COVID-19, enrolled during active disease. CDR3s include the opening cysteine and the closing phenylalanine or tryptophan.

v_call | cdr3_aa
TRBV30 | CAWNTGTGVAYEQYF
TRBV7-9 | CASTRQGVNEKLFF
TRBV18 | CASSPRAPGTEQFF
TRBV10-3 | CAISGGTGRDQPQHF
TRBV19 | CASSDGSGGREEQYF
TRBV21-1 | CASSNGGEGEKLFF
TRBV6-5 | CASATGWDTEAFF
TRBV13 | CASSLEGLAGSTDTQYF
TRBV30 | CAWSRGAAFF
TRBV27 | CASSPDWQYGYTF
TRBV11-2 | CASSLVQGYEVTQYF
TRBV24-1 | CATSDSADTQYF
TRBV5-8 | CASSLVAENTEAFF
TRBV30 | CAWSLDRGHGYTF
TRBV11-2 | CASSLSSLSGEQYF
TRBV5-4 | CASSRQASSYNEQFF
TRBV7-3 | CASSFGQDYGYTF
TRBV12-3/TRBV12-4 | CASSLILDQPQHF
TRBV2 | CASSRRQGGIF
TRBV3-1/TRBV3-2 | CASSLDRGNSPLHF
TRBV5-1 | CASSPLRGSGEKLFF
TRBV27 | CASSLQGTNTDTQYF
TRBV6-5 | CASSRTGAPTDTQYF
TRBV7-9 | CASSLGKLAGAYTDTQYF
TRBV30 | CAWSVIRQRGHYGYTF
TRBV6-5 | CASSMTRETYEQYF
TRBV6-5 | CASTPDRGGNQPQHF
TRBV25-1 | CASSGEAGGPNTQYF
TRBV19 | CASSRTGPVSGANVLTF
TRBV6-1 | CASSEVPSGQGDSPLHF
TRBV10-1 | CASSESFWQGNTEAFF
TRBV7-2 | CASSFQGYGYTF
TRBV11-2 | CASSLVRGTDFYNEQFF
TRBV27 | CASSSSRDEQYF
TRBV5-1 | CASSLTGGDTEAFF
TRBV6-5 | CASRNGIKNEKLFF
TRBV7-6 | CASSPQRRPSGTDTQYF
TRBV11-2 | CASSGTASAYNSPLHF